This TCR beta chain was observed in a study of blood T cell repertoires in COVID-19. Study in general: COVID-19 samples from acute and convalescent phases originated in the United States, Italy and Spain. In each case, the material was cDNA or gDNA derived from T cells, B-cell-depleted T cells, or PBMCs.

This CDR3 is built from 12 residues. V was trimmed by 2 bases and J by 5 bases, leaving 7 bases between them. The data were produced by immunoSEQ multiplex PCR, yet TCRdb's version contains in-frame clones alone and is incomplete. The sample yields over 100,000 clones, almost 85% seen once. The chain recombines TRBV12-3 or TRBV12-4 with TRBJ2-7; TRBD1 is a possible D gene (5 bases). Sequencing was performed on peripheral blood. The clonotype originates from a man aged 35-49 years with active or convalescent COVID-19. CDR3 in DNA: TGTGCCAGCAGTTTAAGCAGGGACGAGCAGTACTTC. Translated: CASSLSRDEQYF.